This T cell receptor beta chain is from a study of Ad26.COV2.S vaccination and SARS-CoV-2 variants. About the research overall: The COV1001 Ad26.COV2.S trial arm included the donor. Study outcomes and limitations: The study found higher spike-specific TCR breadth in vaccine than placebo recipients.

TCRdb keeps only in-frame clones here, not all; method: immunoSEQ multiplex PCR. This table holds 380,000 or so clones, 83% found once. As for this clone: Its antigen is undetermined.

The treatment: around 19 received Ad26.COV2.S at low or high dose, single or two shots; 5 received placebo; per-sample allocation not given. Sampling occurred on day 63 after the first vaccine or placebo injection. Donation came from an adult in Boston who was aged 18-55 years. Here the sequenced sample was peripheral blood, taken in a trial of Ad26.COV2.S vaccine versus placebo. This sequence originates from a person between 18 and 65 years old who received the Ad26.COV2.S COVID-19 vaccine or a placebo.

DNA of the CDR3: TGTGCCACCAGCAGCCCAAGCCACAGGGCCTCTAGCACAGATACGCAGTATTTT. This encodes CATSSPSHRASSTDTQYF. The genes are TRBV15 and TRBJ2-3, with D tentatively TRBD1 (6 bases). With 3 bases removed from V and 0 bases from J, the gap between germline ends came to 19 bases. Germline CDR1 is LNHNV and CDR2 is YYDKDF (reference sequence). CDR3 length: 18 amino acids.